Each of the 2 T cell receptor beta chains below was sequenced from the same sample in a study of CDR3 diversity in severe acne. TCRdb passed the PCR reads through MiXCR, listing each CDR3 protein once. The data hold tens of thousands of distinct CDR3 sequences, with under 65% observed a single time. Sequencing was performed on blood. The receptors were sampled from a male donor in good health, without acne.

V gene TRBV28 combines with J gene TRBJ2-4, with D possibly being TRBD1 (6 bases). V was cut by 1 base and J by 10 bases, with 17 bases left in between. The CDR3 is 15 amino acids. The V gene's germline CDR1 is MDHEN and CDR2 SYDVKM. The DNA for the CDR3 is TGTGCCAGCAGTTTATACGTCCATAACAGGGAGATTCAGTACTTC. Translated, it gives CASSLYVHNREIQYF. Full variable domain (rest looked up from reference TRBV28 and TRBJ2-4): DVKVTQSSRYLVKRTGEKVFLECVQDMDHENMFWYRQDPGLGLRLIYFSYDVKMKEKGDIPEGYSVSREKKERFSLILESASTNQTSMYLCASSLYVHNREIQYFGAGTRLSVL.

In this sample, this clonotype turned up many times. The gene calls are TRBV6-5 and TRBJ2-7; D is undetermined. The V end lost 5 bases, the J end lost 4 bases, and 9 bases lay between the germline ends. Germline V lookup: CDR1 MNHEY, CDR2 SVGAGI. This CDR3 contains 12 residues. CDR3 sequence reads: CASSHPGYEQYF. CDR3 nucleotides: TGTGCCAGCAGTCACCCTGGATACGAGCAGTACTTC.